These 22 T cell receptor beta chains were all obtained from the same sample, sequenced in a study of T cell repertoires in cytomegalovirus infection. What these receptors recognize is not known. MiXCR, applied by TCRdb to the reads, yields one record per CDR3 protein. This sample has around 71,000 distinct CDR3 sequences, with roughly 37% found just once. Specimen: CD8+ T cells from cultured PBMCs, collected from culture after CMV antigen stimulation. The origin of the receptors is a human donor in good health (CMV status not recorded). Some clones in this sample may be carry-over from other donors' samples.

The CDR3 spells CASSQDQGARDTQYF. In DNA, the CDR3 is TGTGCCAGCAGCCAAGATCAAGGGGCCCGAGATACGCAGTATTTT. The J gene is TRBJ2-3, the V gene TRBV4-2; D is possibly TRBD1 (5 bases). V gave up 0 bases and J gave up 5 bases, with 12 bases separating them. Germline loops: CDR1 LGHNA, CDR2 YNFKEQ. CDR3 length: 15 residues.

This clonotype was observed a handful of times. The rearrangement uses TRBV6-1 and TRBJ1-5; TRBD1 matches 8 bases. The CDR3 runs to 14 residues. Germline loops: CDR1 MNHNS, CDR2 SASEGT. V lost 3 bases and J lost 2; bases outside the gene matches: 0. CDR3 amino acids: CASSETGGNQPQHF. DNA for the CDR3: TGTGCCAGCAGTGAGACAGGGGGCAATCAGCCCCAGCATTTT.

The chain joins TRBV6-5 to TRBJ2-1, with D unclear. The CDR3 spans 15 residues. The V end was cut by 4 bases, the J end by 0 bases, with 10 bases between. The germline CDR1 and CDR2 sequences are MNHEY and SVGAGI. The CDR3 DNA reads as TGTGCCAGCAGTTCCTTAGCCCCCTCCTACAATGAGCAGTTCTTC. Residues: CASSSLAPSYNEQFF.

The chain employs TRBV6-5 and TRBJ1-2; D gene ambiguous. The CDR3 spans 13 residues. Germline values: CDR1 MNHEY, CDR2 SVGAGI. V was pared by 0 bases and J by 8 bases, with 10 bases between. CDR3: CASSYSRARGYTF. The CDR3 nucleotides are TGTGCCAGCAGTTACTCTCGGGCTCGCGGCTACACCTTC.

CDR3 nucleotide sequence: TGCGCCAGCAGCCCGCCCCCGGTAGGGGCCGTCGAGCAGTACTTC. It translates to CASSPPPVGAVEQYF. The rearrangement joins TRBV5-1 to TRBJ2-7, with D possibly matching TRBD1 (5 bases). CDR1 is SGHRS and CDR2 is YFSETQ in the germline V gene. The V end lost 4 bases, the J end lost 6 bases, and 20 bases lay between the germline ends. The CDR3 sequence is 15 residues long.

The CDR3 loop is CSARRTGTYTHNEQFF. The CDR3 DNA sequence: TGCAGTGCTAGACGAACCGGGACTTACACCCACAATGAGCAGTTCTTC. The V and J genes are TRBV20-1 and TRBJ2-1, with D perhaps matching TRBD2 (6 bases). Germline V gene sequence: CDR1 DFQATT, CDR2 SNEGSKA (reference sequence). The CDR3 spans 16 residues. V was clipped by 2 bases and J by 5 bases, with 19 bases between them.

The genes are TRBV7-6 and TRBJ2-1, with D unclear. The CDR3 loop spans 16 amino acids. V was pared by 4 bases and J by 0 bases, with 13 bases between. From germline, CDR1 is SGHVS and CDR2 FNYEAQ. CDR3 protein: CASSSATDPSYNEQFF. For the CDR3, the DNA is TGTGCCAGCAGCTCGGCTACAGATCCCTCCTACAATGAGCAGTTCTTC.

This sequence joins TRBV4-1 and TRBJ2-2; D not certain. There are 13 residues in the CDR3. Deletions cut 0 bases from V and 6 bases from J, with 5 bases between. The V gene's germline CDR1 is MGHRA and CDR2 YSYEKL. DNA for the CDR3: TGCGCCAGCAGCCAAGAAAAAGCCGGGGAGCTGTTTTTT. Its translation: CASSQEKAGELFF.

There are many counts of this clonotype. The CDR3: CASSLQGLGSIEQYF. In nucleotides, the CDR3 is TGTGCCAGCAGTTTGCAGGGACTGGGGTCCATCGAGCAGTACTTC. The chain combines TRBV28 with TRBJ2-7, with D possibly TRBD2 on 6 matching bases. Trimming removed 3 bases from V and 6 bases from J, with 18 bases in between. Germline V gene data show CDR1 as MDHEN and CDR2 as SYDVKM. The CDR3 contains 15 residues.

This clonotype was observed many times. The chain employs TRBV11-2 and TRBJ2-3, with D unclear. This CDR3 is 12 amino acids long. V was pared by 5 bases and J by 0 bases, with 3 bases between. The germline V gene encodes CDR1 SGHAT and CDR2 FQNNGV. The CDR3 region is CASSLSTDTQYF. The DNA of the CDR3 is TGTGCCAGCAGCCTTAGCACAGATACGCAGTATTTT. The full variable domain, with the rest looked up from reference TRBV11-2 and TRBJ2-3, is EAGVAQSPRYKIIEKRQSVAFWCNPISGHATLYWYQQILGQGPKLLIQFQNNGVVDDSQLPKDRFSAERLKGVDSTLKIQPAKLEDSAVYLCASSLSTDTQYFGPGTRLTVL.

The gene calls are TRBV29-1 and TRBJ1-2, with D maybe TRBD1 (6 bases). V shed 8 bases and J shed 4 bases, with 23 bases lying between them. The CDR3 has 15 residues. CDR1 is SQVTM, CDR2 ANQGSEA, per germline. CDR3 nucleotide sequence: TGCAGCTCTCCCATGGAGGGGGGTTATGGCTATGGCTACACCTTC. This encodes CSSPMEGGYGYGYTF.

The chain employs TRBV7-1 and TRBJ1-1, with TRBD1 matching over 7 bases. TRBV7-1 is filed as an ORF, its function uncertain. There are 14 residues in the CDR3. V trimming: 6 bases; J trimming: 0 bases; junction bases outside the gene matches: 4. CDR3 in DNA: TGTGCCAGCAGAATGGGACAGATGAACACTGAAGCTTTCTTT. This gives the protein CASRMGQMNTEAFF.

The chain links TRBV12-3 or TRBV12-4 to TRBJ2-5; the match to TRBD2 covers 9 bases. The CDR3 is 13 residues long. Losses at the gene ends were 6 bases for V and 14 bases for J; bases not matched to a gene: 13. CDR3 loop: CASSLLSGGSPYF. The CDR3 DNA follows: TGTGCCAGCAGCCTCCTAAGCGGGGGGTCCCCTTACTTC.

The J gene is TRBJ2-1, the V gene TRBV7-2; either TRBD1 or TRBD2 may supply D (6 bases each). Trimming cost V 1 base and J 2 bases, with 12 bases left between them. Germline values: CDR1 SGHTA, CDR2 FQGNSA. This CDR3 comprises 16 residues. The CDR3 here is CASSLGGGLPYNEQFF. In nucleotides, the CDR3 is TGTGCCAGCAGCTTAGGTGGGGGGCTCCCCTACAATGAGCAGTTCTTC.

This clonotype was counted ten times or more. This chain connects TRBV7-2 to TRBJ1-1; D is perhaps TRBD1 (5 bases). Looked up from germline, CDR1 is SGHTA and CDR2 is FQGNSA. V was trimmed by 2 bases and J by 1 base, leaving 23 bases between them. This CDR3 is built from 19 residues. DNA of the CDR3: TGTGCCAGCAGCTTAAGGCTAGGAGGATTCTCAGGGCCGAACACTGAAGCTTTCTTT. Translation: CASSLRLGGFSGPNTEAFF.

This clonotype was observed once. The genes are TRBV2 and TRBJ1-1; perhaps TRBD1 as D (5 bases). This CDR3 spans 12 amino acids. Germline CDR1 SNHLY, CDR2 FYNNEI. V shed 10 bases and J shed 7 bases, with 16 bases lying between them. The CDR3 DNA follows: TGTGCCACTTTATGGGGCAGGGATGAAGCTTTCTTT. Amino acids: CATLWGRDEAFF.

This clonotype has only a few counts. This chain joins TRBV7-4 and TRBJ1-2; D is unclear. CDR3 size: 13 residues. Germline V lookup: CDR1 SGHVT, CDR2 SQSDAQ. V was pared by 2 bases and J by 6 bases, with 10 bases between. CDR3 coding DNA: TGTGCCAGCAGCTTATACTTAATGGATGGCTACACCTTC. Translating it yields CASSLYLMDGYTF. Together with reference TRBV7-4 and TRBJ1-2, the CDR3 gives the full variable domain: GAGVSQSPRYKVAKRGRDVALRCDSISGHVTLYWYRQTLGQGSEVLTYSQSDAQRDKSGRPSGRFSAERPERSVSTLKIQRTEQGDSAVYLCASSLYLMDGYTFGSGTRLTVV.

This clonotype was detected only a few times. This chain uses TRBV7-2 with TRBJ1-2; D is ambiguous. The CDR3 is 13 amino acids. CDR1 is SGHTA, CDR2 FQGNSA, per germline. V lost 3 bases and J 4 bases, leaving 9 bases between the germline ends. This CDR3 is CASSFGYLYGYTF. The CDR3 DNA is TGTGCCAGCAGCTTTGGGTATCTCTATGGCTACACCTTC.

This clonotype was counted a few times. This sequence joins TRBV20-1 and TRBJ1-4; D unresolved. CDR1 DFQATT and CDR2 SNEGSKA come from the germline V gene (reference sequence). The CDR3 sequence is 14 residues long. Trimming removed 0 bases from V and 7 bases from J, with 12 bases in between. The CDR3 sequence is CSARDLEGPEKLFF. The CDR3 DNA reads TGCAGTGCTAGAGATCTTGAAGGGCCTGAAAAACTGTTTTTT.

The rearrangement uses TRBV27 and TRBJ2-1; 7 bases are a match to TRBD1. Per germline, CDR1 MNHEY and CDR2 SMNVEV (reference sequence). J gave up 9 bases and V 0 bases, and 2 bases lay outside the gene matches. This CDR3 comprises 13 residues. The CDR3 region is CASSLSGGVEQFF. CDR3 sequence (DNA): TGTGCCAGCAGTTTATCAGGGGGCGTTGAGCAGTTCTTC.

In its sample, this clonotype was seen a few times. This chain joins TRBV7-2 and TRBJ2-5, with a possible D match to TRBD1 (6 bases). V shed 2 bases and J shed 0 bases, with 10 bases lying between them. The CDR3 consists of 15 residues. In germline, CDR1 is SGHTA, CDR2 FQGNSA. The CDR3 region has the DNA TGTGCCAGCAGCTTACCAAGGACAGACCAAGAGACCCAGTACTTC. Translated, it gives CASSLPRTDQETQYF.

The chain uses TRBV5-5 and TRBJ1-1, with D possibly being TRBD1 (6 bases). This CDR3 contains 14 residues. Germline values: CDR1 SGHKS, CDR2 YYEKEE (reference sequence). Trimming pared 2 bases from V and 1 base from J, leaving 9 bases between. The CDR3 is CASSLGQKNTEAFF. The CDR3 DNA sequence: TGTGCCAGCAGCTTAGGACAGAAGAACACTGAAGCTTTCTTT.